A selection of T cell receptor beta chains follows, all from one sample in a study of cytomegalovirus exposure and HLA in healthy donors. Clones were read by immunoSEQ multiplex PCR, and TCRdb kept only the in-frame ones, dropping some. The repertoire has roughly 200,000 clones, about four fifths of them found once; the top ten carry 2.5% to 3%. The sequenced material came from PBMCs. The receptors derive from a man in his thirties or forties in good health and CMV-seronegative. CDR3s include the opening cysteine and the closing phenylalanine or tryptophan. The D gene is left open where the match is weak. Only part of the rows carry a size: once, few, many, or a class if the clone is expanded.

CDR3nt: TGTGCCAGCAGCCTAACGGGACAGGGAGGAAACACCATATATTTT
CDR3aa: CASSLTGQGGNTIYF
d_gene: TRBD1
abundance: -
j_gene: TRBJ1-3
v_gene: TRBV27

CDR3nt: TGTGCCAGCGTATGGACAGCGAACACCGGGGAGCTGTTTTTT
CDR3aa: CASVWTANTGELFF
d_gene: -
abundance: -
j_gene: TRBJ2-2
v_gene: TRBV7-9

CDR3nt: TGTGCCAGCAGCTCGCTAGGGACACCGAACTACGAGCAGTACTTC
CDR3aa: CASSSLGTPNYEQYF
d_gene: -
abundance: once
j_gene: TRBJ2-7
v_gene: TRBV7-9

CDR3nt: TGTGCCAGCAGCTTACTGGTTGGGGGGTATCGCGGCTACACCTTC
CDR3aa: CASSLLVGGYRGYTF
d_gene: -
abundance: -
j_gene: TRBJ1-2
v_gene: TRBV13

CDR3nt: TGTGCCAGCTCACCAGGGGGGGCCGGGACCTACGAGCAGTACTTC
CDR3aa: CASSPGGAGTYEQYF
d_gene: -
abundance: -
j_gene: TRBJ2-7
v_gene: TRBV18

CDR3nt: TGTGCCAGCAGTCAAACAGGGTCCCAGCCCCAGCATTTT
CDR3aa: CASSQTGSQPQHF
d_gene: -
abundance: -
j_gene: TRBJ1-5
v_gene: TRBV28

CDR3nt: TGCGCCAGCAGCCAAGATAGTAGGGCTGGGGCCAGCGTCCTGACTTTC
CDR3aa: CASSQDSRAGASVLTF
d_gene: -
abundance: -
j_gene: TRBJ2-6
v_gene: TRBV4-3

CDR3nt: TGTGCCAGCAGCACCCTAGCGGGGGACGGTACGCAGTATTTT
CDR3aa: CASSTLAGDGTQYF
d_gene: TRBD2
abundance: -
j_gene: TRBJ2-3
v_gene: TRBV2

CDR3nt: TGTGCCAGCAGTCCACAGGGGAACTATGGCTACACCTTC
CDR3aa: CASSPQGNYGYTF
d_gene: TRBD1
abundance: -
j_gene: TRBJ1-2
v_gene: TRBV27

CDR3nt: TGTGCCAGCACCAGCCAGGGGTTTCGCTACGAGCAGTACTTC
CDR3aa: CASTSQGFRYEQYF
d_gene: -
abundance: -
j_gene: TRBJ2-7
v_gene: TRBV28

CDR3nt: TGTGCCAGCAGTCCGTATAACGGACAGGGAAGCCATGGCTACACCTTC
CDR3aa: CASSPYNGQGSHGYTF
d_gene: TRBD1
abundance: few
j_gene: TRBJ1-2
v_gene: TRBV9

CDR3nt: TGTGCCAGCAGCCGAAGGGAGGGGCAATACAATGAGCAGTTCTTC
CDR3aa: CASSRREGQYNEQFF
d_gene: TRBD2
abundance: -
j_gene: TRBJ2-1
v_gene: TRBV7-3

CDR3nt: TGTGCCACCAGCAGACTCGCACTCCTTGACCACCCCGGACAGGGCACCTACGAGCAGTACTTC
CDR3aa: CATSRLALLDHPGQGTYEQYF
d_gene: TRBD1
abundance: -
j_gene: TRBJ2-7
v_gene: TRBV15

CDR3nt: TGTGCCAGCAAGGGACTGCGCTCTGGAAACACCATATATTTT
CDR3aa: CASKGLRSGNTIYF
d_gene: -
abundance: -
j_gene: TRBJ1-3
v_gene: TRBV6-1

CDR3nt: TGTGCCAGCAGTCTGTCGACAGTTGGGGCCAACGTCCTGACTTTC
CDR3aa: CASSLSTVGANVLTF
d_gene: -
abundance: -
j_gene: TRBJ2-6
v_gene: TRBV6-5

CDR3nt: TGTGCCATCAGTGAGAGGACAAGAGGAAACACTGAAGCTTTCTTT
CDR3aa: CAISERTRGNTEAFF
d_gene: -
abundance: -
j_gene: TRBJ1-1
v_gene: TRBV10-3

CDR3nt: TGTGCCAGTCGAGAGGGACCGGGGACACGGGAACGGATGAACACTGAAGCTTTCTTT
CDR3aa: CASREGPGTRERMNTEAFF
d_gene: -
abundance: -
j_gene: TRBJ1-1
v_gene: TRBV19

CDR3nt: TGCAGCGTTGAATCACAGCACAGGGAGCAGTACTTC
CDR3aa: CSVESQHREQYF
d_gene: -
abundance: few
j_gene: TRBJ2-7
v_gene: TRBV29-1

CDR3nt: TGTGCCAGCAGCCCAAAGAACCGGGCCTTTATTGGGGCTAACACTGAAGCTTTCTTT
CDR3aa: CASSPKNRAFIGANTEAFF
d_gene: -
abundance: -
j_gene: TRBJ1-1
v_gene: TRBV5-8

CDR3nt: TGTGCCAGCAGGGGGGGACAGGGAGGTACGGGGGCCAACGTCCTGACTTTC
CDR3aa: CASRGGQGGTGANVLTF
d_gene: TRBD1
abundance: once
j_gene: TRBJ2-6
v_gene: TRBV6-4

CDR3nt: TGTGCCAGCAGCGTAGGACTAGCGGGGGGGGAAGAGACCCAGTACTTC
CDR3aa: CASSVGLAGGEETQYF
d_gene: TRBD2
abundance: once
j_gene: TRBJ2-5
v_gene: TRBV9

CDR3nt: TGTGCCAGCAGTTGGGAGGGCTCCTACAATGAGCAGTTCTTC
CDR3aa: CASSWEGSYNEQFF
d_gene: TRBD2
abundance: -
j_gene: TRBJ2-1
v_gene: TRBV25-1

CDR3nt: TGTGCCAGCAGTGTATTAGGGGTTAATGGAAAACTGTTTTTT
CDR3aa: CASSVLGVNGKLFF
d_gene: -
abundance: -
j_gene: TRBJ1-4
v_gene: TRBV2

CDR3nt: TGTGCCAGCAGTGTTCTCTCTGGAAACACCATATATTTT
CDR3aa: CASSVLSGNTIYF
d_gene: -
abundance: -
j_gene: TRBJ1-3
v_gene: TRBV28

CDR3nt: TGTGCCAGCAGCGTAGGGACAGATAATTCACCCCTCCACTTT
CDR3aa: CASSVGTDNSPLHF
d_gene: -
abundance: -
j_gene: TRBJ1-6
v_gene: TRBV9

CDR3nt: TGTGCCAGTAGCCGCTTTGGACAGGGGGGATTGACTCGGCATTTT
CDR3aa: CASSRFGQGGLTRHF
d_gene: TRBD1
abundance: -
j_gene: TRBJ1-5
v_gene: TRBV19

CDR3nt: TGTGCTACCCCCAGGTTTCAGCCCCAGCATTTT
CDR3aa: CATPRFQPQHF
d_gene: -
abundance: -
j_gene: TRBJ1-5
v_gene: TRBV6-5

CDR3nt: TGTGCCAGCAGCCTCCGCGGTGTCGGGGAGCTGTTTTTT
CDR3aa: CASSLRGVGELFF
d_gene: -
abundance: -
j_gene: TRBJ2-2
v_gene: TRBV9

CDR3nt: TGTGCCACCAGCAGGACAGGGATACGCGGTGCGACTAATGAAAAACTGTTTTTT
CDR3aa: CATSRTGIRGATNEKLFF
d_gene: TRBD1
abundance: -
j_gene: TRBJ1-4
v_gene: TRBV15

CDR3nt: TGTGCCAGCACCCCCAACAGGGAAAGGAGTATTGAGCAGTTCTTC
CDR3aa: CASTPNRERSIEQFF
d_gene: -
abundance: -
j_gene: TRBJ2-1
v_gene: TRBV7-9

CDR3nt: TGTGCCAGCAGCTCTAGCGGGATGCCCTACGAGCAGTACTTC
CDR3aa: CASSSSGMPYEQYF
d_gene: TRBD2
abundance: -
j_gene: TRBJ2-7
v_gene: TRBV14

CDR3nt: TGTGCCAGCAGTTGGACGGACTTTTATAGCAATCAGCCCCAGCATTTT
CDR3aa: CASSWTDFYSNQPQHF
d_gene: -
abundance: -
j_gene: TRBJ1-5
v_gene: TRBV28

CDR3nt: TGTGCCAGCAGCACTAGCGGGGGGTGGAATGAGCAGTTCTTC
CDR3aa: CASSTSGGWNEQFF
d_gene: TRBD2
abundance: -
j_gene: TRBJ2-1
v_gene: TRBV9

CDR3nt: TGTGCCAGCAGCCCCCAACAGGGGACCCACACCTTC
CDR3aa: CASSPQQGTHTF
d_gene: TRBD1
abundance: -
j_gene: TRBJ1-2
v_gene: TRBV14

CDR3nt: TGCGCCAGCAGCGTACGTTCTAGCGGGGTAACAGATACGCAGTATTTT
CDR3aa: CASSVRSSGVTDTQYF
d_gene: TRBD2
abundance: -
j_gene: TRBJ2-3
v_gene: TRBV4-1

CDR3nt: TGTGCCAGCAGCAAACAGGGTTACTACTATGGCTACACCTTC
CDR3aa: CASSKQGYYYGYTF
d_gene: -
abundance: -
j_gene: TRBJ1-2
v_gene: TRBV7-9

CDR3nt: TGCGCCAGCAGCACGTCCGGGACAGGACATGAAAAACTGTTTTTT
CDR3aa: CASSTSGTGHEKLFF
d_gene: TRBD1
abundance: -
j_gene: TRBJ1-4
v_gene: TRBV5-1

CDR3nt: TGTGCCAGCAGTCGGGGACAGGGGGCGCATTTAGGTACTGGGGCCAACGTCCTGACTTTC
CDR3aa: CASSRGQGAHLGTGANVLTF
d_gene: TRBD1
abundance: -
j_gene: TRBJ2-6
v_gene: TRBV4-2

CDR3nt: TGTGCCAGCAGCGTTAGCGGGGGGAGCCAAGAGACCCAGTACTTC
CDR3aa: CASSVSGGSQETQYF
d_gene: TRBD2
abundance: -
j_gene: TRBJ2-5
v_gene: TRBV9

CDR3nt: TGTGCCAGGACGGATGGATTTCAATCGGGAGAGCAGTACTTC
CDR3aa: CARTDGFQSGEQYF
d_gene: -
abundance: -
j_gene: TRBJ2-7
v_gene: TRBV30

CDR3nt: TGTGCCAGCAGTGATGGGACAGGGGGCAAGGGGAACACTGAAGCTTTCTTT
CDR3aa: CASSDGTGGKGNTEAFF
d_gene: TRBD1
abundance: few
j_gene: TRBJ1-1
v_gene: TRBV6-4

CDR3nt: TGTGCCAGCATCGGCGGGGGTAGCTCCTACAATGAGCAGTTCTTC
CDR3aa: CASIGGGSSYNEQFF
d_gene: TRBD2
abundance: -
j_gene: TRBJ2-1
v_gene: TRBV2

CDR3nt: TGTGCCAGCAGCGACACGGCGGGCGAGCAGTACTTC
CDR3aa: CASSDTAGEQYF
d_gene: -
abundance: once
j_gene: TRBJ2-7
v_gene: TRBV7-9

CDR3nt: TGTGCCACCCGCAAAGGGGGACAGCCACCCTACGAGCAGTACTTC
CDR3aa: CATRKGGQPPYEQYF
d_gene: TRBD1
abundance: -
j_gene: TRBJ2-7
v_gene: TRBV19

CDR3nt: TGCGCCAGCAGCTCGCGATACACTGAAGCTTTCTTT
CDR3aa: CASSSRYTEAFF
d_gene: -
abundance: -
j_gene: TRBJ1-1
v_gene: TRBV5-1